This TCR beta chain was captured by sequencing in a study of metastatic and nonmetastatic thyroid tumors. Germline CDR1 is MNHNS and CDR2 is SASEGT. The CDR3 has 13 residues. V lost 6 bases and J 1 base, leaving 10 bases between the germline ends. This clone appeared a few times. All patients reached thyroid surgery having received no treatment beforehand. MiXCR re-clonotyped the PCR reads for TCRdb. The data contain under 45,000 clones, 35% to 45% of them singletons. Sequencing was carried out using tumor tissue. This chain uses TRBV6-1 with TRBJ2-7; TRBD1 is a possible D gene (6 bases). This clonotype originated in a female donor with papillary thyroid cancer or a benign thyroid nodule (not recorded which). Some clones in this sample may be carry-over from other donors' samples. The CDR3 coding sequence is TGTGCCAGCAGCTGGGGGCCTTCCTACGAGCAGTACTTC. Protein: CASSWGPSYEQYF.